A selection of T cell receptor beta chains follows, all from one sample in a study of cytomegalovirus exposure and HLA in healthy donors. Produced via immunoSEQ multiplex PCR; TCRdb's table is partial and in-frame only. The data contain 100,000 to 150,000 clones, over 65% of them singletons. The source material was PBMCs. Receptor source: a man aged 30-40 years in good health and CMV-seronegative. The CDR3 runs from the conserved cysteine through the conserved F or W. A D gene is named only where the DNA matches it firmly. Not all rows give a size; the values are once, few, many and, for expanded clones, a class.

size | J | V | D | CDR3 | DNA
- | TRBJ2-1 | TRBV29-1 | - | CSVDNYNEQFF | TGCAGCGTTGACAACTACAATGAGCAGTTCTTC
- | TRBJ2-7 | TRBV7-9 | TRBD1 | CASTKTGTGEQYF | TGTGCCAGCACTAAGACAGGGACGGGGGAGCAGTACTTC
- | TRBJ2-2 | TRBV5-6 | TRBD1 | CASSLRQGVDGELFF | TGTGCCAGCAGCTTGCGGCAGGGGGTGGACGGGGAGCTGTTTTTT
- | TRBJ1-2 | TRBV5-1 | TRBD1 | CASSLEQGATYGYTF | TGCGCCAGCAGCTTGGAACAGGGGGCGACCTATGGCTACACCTTC
- | TRBJ1-4 | TRBV7-2 | TRBD1 | CASSSTGRLDEKLFF | TGTGCCAGCAGCTCGACAGGGAGGTTGGATGAAAAACTGTTTTTT
- | TRBJ2-1 | TRBV4-2 | - | CASSHPGQGFDNEQFF | TGTGCCAGCAGCCACCCCGGGCAGGGGTTCGACAATGAGCAGTTCTTC
- | TRBJ2-5 | TRBV28 | - | CASSKIAIYSETQYF | TGTGCCAGCAGTAAAATAGCGATTTATAGCGAGACCCAGTACTTC
- | TRBJ2-7 | TRBV5-6 | - | CASSLQQEQYF | TGTGCCAGCAGCTTGCAACAAGAGCAGTACTTC
- | TRBJ2-2 | TRBV6-5 | - | CASSYFGTGELFF | TGTGCCAGCAGTTATTTCGGCACCGGGGAGCTGTTTTTT
- | TRBJ2-7 | TRBV7-2 | - | CASSLDGRGEQYF | TGTGCCAGCAGCTTAGATGGCAGAGGGGAGCAGTACTTC
once | TRBJ1-5 | TRBV12-1 | - | CASSFDPGQTNQPQHF | TGTGCCAGCAGCTTTGACCCGGGACAGACAAATCAGCCCCAGCATTTT
few | TRBJ1-1 | TRBV29-1 | - | CSVGDRRTEAFF | TGCAGCGTTGGTGACAGGCGGACTGAAGCTTTCTTT
- | TRBJ2-7 | TRBV7-2 | TRBD1 | CASSIGQGALNEQYF | TGTGCCAGCAGCATCGGACAGGGGGCCCTAAACGAGCAGTACTTC
- | TRBJ1-6 | TRBV30 | TRBD1 | CAWSPTGVPYNSPLHF | TGTGCCTGGAGTCCAACAGGGGTCCCCTATAATTCACCCCTCCACTTT
- | TRBJ1-6 | TRBV4-3 | - | CASSQGWAGNSPLHF | TGCGCCAGCAGCCAAGGGTGGGCAGGGAATTCACCCCTCCACTTT
few | TRBJ1-5 | TRBV10-3 | TRBD1 | CAIRGTGNQPQHF | TGTGCCATCAGGGGGACAGGCAATCAGCCCCAGCATTTT
once | TRBJ1-6 | TRBV27 | - | CASSFDSNNSPLHF | TGTGCCAGCAGTTTTGACAGTAATAATTCACCCCTCCACTTT
- | TRBJ1-6 | TRBV5-1 | TRBD1 | CASSLLGTGVSPLHF | TGCGCCAGCAGCTTGTTGGGGACAGGGGTTTCACCCCTCCACTTT
many | TRBJ1-5 | TRBV6-1 | TRBD1 | CASRMTGEQPQHF | TGTGCCAGCAGGATGACAGGGGAACAGCCCCAGCATTTT
- | TRBJ2-3 | TRBV5-6 | TRBD2 | CASSLVGRPPDTQYF | TGTGCCAGCAGCTTGGTCGGGAGGCCCCCAGATACGCAGTATTTT